These 4 T cell receptor beta chains were sequenced from one sample in a study of control samples from healthy donors and cancer patients. Profiling relied on immunoSEQ multiplex PCR, and the TCRdb table lists in-frame clones only, not all of them. This table has over 150,000 clones, over 90% appearing once. What was sequenced was blood. These receptors were collected from a woman in her twenties or thirties in good health.

A remark on this clone: Within the sample, other DNA sequences also encode this same CDR3. The chain carries TRBV27 and TRBJ1-1, with D possibly TRBD1 on 5 matching bases. The CDR3 runs 13 residues. V was cut by 3 bases and J by 4 bases, with 9 bases left in between. The germline CDR1 and CDR2 sequences are MNHEY and SMNVEV (reference sequence). CDR3 in amino acids: CASSFSGSTEAFF. The CDR3 DNA is TGTGCCAGCAGTTTCTCAGGGAGCACTGAAGCTTTCTTT.

This clone turned up a few times. The V call is TRBV6-6, the J call TRBJ2-5; D ambiguous. With 0 bases removed from V and 5 bases from J, the gap between germline ends came to 1 base. This CDR3 has 11 residues. In germline, CDR1 is MNHNY, CDR2 SVGAGI (reference sequence). DNA for the CDR3: TGTGCCAGCAGTTACTCGGAGACCCAGTACTTC. This sequence encodes CASSYSETQYF.

The chain carries TRBV4-1 and TRBJ1-1; D is perhaps TRBD1 (6 bases). CDR3 length: 12 residues. Trimming pared 1 base from V and 10 bases from J, leaving 10 bases between. Germline V gene sequence: CDR1 MGHRA, CDR2 YSYEKL. The CDR3 region has the DNA TGCGCCAGCAGCCAAGGGGGGGGCCCAGCTTTCTTT. This encodes CASSQGGGPAFF.

The genes are TRBV7-9 and TRBJ2-1; TRBD2 matches at 8 bases. The CDR3 spans 16 residues. Germline-derived CDR1 and CDR2 are SEHNR and FQNEAQ (reference sequence). V was clipped by 5 bases and J by 9 bases; unmatched bases: 15. This chain's CDR3 is CASSHSLVAGRGEQFF. The CDR3 DNA is TGTGCCAGCAGCCATTCCCTGGTAGCGGGGCGGGGTGAGCAGTTCTTC.